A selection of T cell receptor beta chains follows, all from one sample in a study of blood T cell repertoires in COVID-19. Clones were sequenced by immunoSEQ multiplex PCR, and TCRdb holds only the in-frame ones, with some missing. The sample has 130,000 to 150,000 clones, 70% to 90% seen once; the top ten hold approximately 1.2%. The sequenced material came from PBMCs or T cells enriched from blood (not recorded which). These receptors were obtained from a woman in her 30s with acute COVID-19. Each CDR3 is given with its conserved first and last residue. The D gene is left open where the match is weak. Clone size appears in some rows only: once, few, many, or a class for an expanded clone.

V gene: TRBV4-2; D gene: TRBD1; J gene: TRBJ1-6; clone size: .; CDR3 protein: CASSQDGTGNSPLHF; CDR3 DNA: TGTGCCAGCAGCCAAGATGGGACAGGGAATTCACCCCTCCACTTT
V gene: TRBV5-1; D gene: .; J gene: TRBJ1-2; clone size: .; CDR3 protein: CASSSLGVGYGYTF; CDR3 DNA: TGCGCCAGCAGCTCGCTAGGGGTGGGCTATGGCTACACCTTC
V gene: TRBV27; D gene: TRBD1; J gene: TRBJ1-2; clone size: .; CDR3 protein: CASSLRTGELGYTF; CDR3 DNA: TGTGCCAGCAGTTTAAGGACAGGGGAGTTGGGCTACACCTTC
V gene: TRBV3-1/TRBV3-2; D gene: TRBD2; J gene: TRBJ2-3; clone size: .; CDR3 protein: CASSYGRGSTDTQYF; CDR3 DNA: TGTGCCAGCAGCTACGGGAGGGGGAGCACAGATACGCAGTATTTT
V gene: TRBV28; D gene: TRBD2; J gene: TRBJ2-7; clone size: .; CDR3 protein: CASHQPRGRAYEQYF; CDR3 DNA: TGTGCCAGCCATCAACCCCGGGGGAGGGCCTACGAGCAGTACTTC
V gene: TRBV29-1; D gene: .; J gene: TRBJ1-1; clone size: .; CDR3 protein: CSVVANLNTEAFF; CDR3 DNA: TGCAGCGTTGTAGCGAACTTGAACACTGAAGCTTTCTTT
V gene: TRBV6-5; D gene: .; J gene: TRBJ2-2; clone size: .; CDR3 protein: CASSYGSGEPGELFF; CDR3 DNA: TGTGCCAGCAGTTATGGCTCAGGGGAGCCCGGGGAGCTGTTTTTT
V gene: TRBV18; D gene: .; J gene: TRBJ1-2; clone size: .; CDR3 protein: CASHRGGDYGYTF; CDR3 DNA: TGTGCCAGTCACCGGGGTGGGGACTATGGCTACACCTTC
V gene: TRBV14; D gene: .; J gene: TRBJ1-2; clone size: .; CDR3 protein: CASSSGAGLDYGYTF; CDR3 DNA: TGTGCCAGCAGCTCTGGGGCCGGGTTGGACTATGGCTACACCTTC
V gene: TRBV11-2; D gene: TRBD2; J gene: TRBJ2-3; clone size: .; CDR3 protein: CASSSGDYTTDTQYF; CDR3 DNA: TGTGCCAGCAGCTCCGGGGACTACACCACAGATACGCAGTATTTT
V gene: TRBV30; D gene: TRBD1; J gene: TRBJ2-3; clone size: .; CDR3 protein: CAWSVSLDRGTDTQYF; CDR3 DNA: TGTGCCTGGAGTGTAAGTCTGGACAGGGGCACAGATACGCAGTATTTT
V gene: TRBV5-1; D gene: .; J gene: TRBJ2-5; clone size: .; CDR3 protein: CASSGGVARETQYF; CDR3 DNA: TGCGCCAGCTCCGGCGGAGTCGCGCGAGAGACCCAGTACTTC
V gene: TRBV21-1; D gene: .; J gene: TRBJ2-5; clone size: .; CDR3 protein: CASSKGGQGGFQETQYF; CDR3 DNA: TGTGCCAGCAGCAAAGGGGGGCAGGGTGGGTTCCAAGAGACCCAGTACTTC
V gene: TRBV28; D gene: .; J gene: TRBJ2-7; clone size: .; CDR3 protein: CASSFTFIGEQYF; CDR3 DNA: TGTGCCAGCAGTTTTACCTTTATCGGCGAGCAGTACTTC
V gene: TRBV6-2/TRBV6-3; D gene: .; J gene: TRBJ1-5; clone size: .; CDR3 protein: CASSSLQGVQPQHF; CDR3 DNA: TGTGCCAGCAGTTCATTACAAGGGGTGCAGCCCCAGCATTTT
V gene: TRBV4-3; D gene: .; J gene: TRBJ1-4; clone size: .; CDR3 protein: CASSQEGGGGSEKLFF; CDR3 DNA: TGCGCCAGCAGCCAAGAGGGAGGGGGAGGGTCCGAAAAACTGTTTTTT
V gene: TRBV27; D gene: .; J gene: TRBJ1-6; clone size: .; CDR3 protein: CASSLGGADSPLHF; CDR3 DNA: TGTGCCAGCAGTTTAGGGGGGGCGGATTCACCCCTCCACTTT
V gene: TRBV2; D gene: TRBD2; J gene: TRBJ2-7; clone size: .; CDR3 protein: CARDRGGGHEQYF; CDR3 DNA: TGTGCCAGAGATCGGGGGGGTGGCCACGAGCAGTACTTC
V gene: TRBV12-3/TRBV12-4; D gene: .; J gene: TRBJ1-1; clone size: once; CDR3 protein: CASSLEGIRAFF; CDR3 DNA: TGTGCCAGCAGTTTAGAGGGGATCCGAGCTTTCTTT
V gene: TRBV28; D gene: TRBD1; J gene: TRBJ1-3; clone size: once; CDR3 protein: CASTPGTGGRTIYF; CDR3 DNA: TGTGCCAGCACCCCGGGGACAGGGGGCCGCACCATATATTTT
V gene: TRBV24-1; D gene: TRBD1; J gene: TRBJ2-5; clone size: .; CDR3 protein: CATSEMQGAGETQYF; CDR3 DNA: TGTGCCACCAGTGAGATGCAGGGGGCAGGGGAGACCCAGTACTTC
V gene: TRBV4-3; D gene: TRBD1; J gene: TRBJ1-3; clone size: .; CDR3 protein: CASSQGGTGVDTIYF; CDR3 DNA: TGCGCCAGCAGCCAAGGGGGGACAGGGGTGGACACCATATATTTT
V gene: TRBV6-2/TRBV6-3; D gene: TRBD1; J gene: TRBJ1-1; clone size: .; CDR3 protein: CASSYGTGWIF; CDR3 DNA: TGTGCCAGCAGTTACGGGACAGGGTGGATCTTT
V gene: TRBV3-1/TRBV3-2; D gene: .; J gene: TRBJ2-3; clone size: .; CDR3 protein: CASSPDRMSTDTQYF; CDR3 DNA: TGTGCCAGCAGCCCGGACAGAATGAGCACAGATACGCAGTATTTT
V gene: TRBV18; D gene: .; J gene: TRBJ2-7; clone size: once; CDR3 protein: CASSLGRNSYEQYF; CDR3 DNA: TGTGCCAGCTCACTGGGCAGGAACTCCTACGAGCAGTACTTC
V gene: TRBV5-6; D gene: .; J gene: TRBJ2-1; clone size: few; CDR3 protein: CASSSLLASNEQFF; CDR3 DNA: TGTGCCAGCAGCTCCCTTCTAGCGAGCAATGAGCAGTTCTTC
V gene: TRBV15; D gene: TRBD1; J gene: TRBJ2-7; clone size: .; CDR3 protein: CATSRGQGAGVYEQYF; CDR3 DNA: TGTGCCACCAGCAGAGGACAGGGGGCTGGAGTCTACGAGCAGTACTTC
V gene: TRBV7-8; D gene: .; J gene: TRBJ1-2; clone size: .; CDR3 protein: CASSPDTANYGYTF; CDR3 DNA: TGTGCCAGCAGCCCTGACACAGCTAACTATGGCTACACCTTC
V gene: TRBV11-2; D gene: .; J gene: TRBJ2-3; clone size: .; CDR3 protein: CASSFPGSDTQYF; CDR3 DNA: TGTGCCAGCAGCTTCCCAGGGTCAGATACGCAGTATTTT
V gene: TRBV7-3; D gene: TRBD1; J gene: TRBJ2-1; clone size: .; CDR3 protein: CASSSGQATYNEQFF; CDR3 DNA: TGTGCCAGCAGCTCGGGACAGGCCACATACAATGAGCAGTTCTTC
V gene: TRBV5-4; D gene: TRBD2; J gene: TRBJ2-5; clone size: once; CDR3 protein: CASSTGTSGNKGAETQYF; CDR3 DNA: TGTGCCAGCAGCACCGGGACTAGCGGGAATAAGGGGGCAGAGACCCAGTACTTC
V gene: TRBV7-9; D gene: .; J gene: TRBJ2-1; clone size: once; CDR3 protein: CASSLNSANEQFF; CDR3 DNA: TGTGCCAGCAGCTTAAATAGCGCCAATGAGCAGTTCTTC
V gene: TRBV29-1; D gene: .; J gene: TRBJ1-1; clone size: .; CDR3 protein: CSVELFGNTEAFF; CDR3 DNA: TGCAGCGTTGAACTCTTCGGGAACACTGAAGCTTTCTTT
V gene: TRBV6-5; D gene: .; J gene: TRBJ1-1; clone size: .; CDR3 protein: CASSYHQGRTEAFF; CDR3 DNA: TGTGCCAGCAGTTATCACCAGGGTCGCACTGAAGCTTTCTTT
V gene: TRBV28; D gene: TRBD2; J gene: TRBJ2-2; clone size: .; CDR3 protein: CASSLFAGGPIGELFF; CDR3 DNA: TGTGCCAGCAGTCTCTTCGCGGGAGGGCCGATCGGGGAGCTGTTTTTT
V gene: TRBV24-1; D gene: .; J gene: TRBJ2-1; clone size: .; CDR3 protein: CATSEIDSSYNEQFF; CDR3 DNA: TGTGCCACCAGTGAAATCGATAGCTCCTACAATGAGCAGTTCTTC
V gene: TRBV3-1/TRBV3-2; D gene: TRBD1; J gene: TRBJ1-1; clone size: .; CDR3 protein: CASSPGQEGIGTEAFF; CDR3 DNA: TGTGCCAGCAGCCCCGGACAGGAAGGGATCGGGACTGAAGCTTTCTTT
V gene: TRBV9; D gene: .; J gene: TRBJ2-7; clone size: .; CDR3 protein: CASSVGVTAYEQYF; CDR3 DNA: TGTGCCAGCAGCGTAGGAGTCACCGCCTACGAGCAGTACTTC
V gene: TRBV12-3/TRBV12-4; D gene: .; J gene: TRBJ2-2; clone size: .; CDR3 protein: CASSAGHTGELFF; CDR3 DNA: TGTGCCAGCAGTGCAGGGCACACCGGGGAGCTGTTTTTT
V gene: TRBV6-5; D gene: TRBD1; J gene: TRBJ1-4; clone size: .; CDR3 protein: CASRKTTGENEKLFF; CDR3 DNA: TGTGCCAGCAGAAAAACGACAGGGGAGAATGAAAAACTGTTTTTT
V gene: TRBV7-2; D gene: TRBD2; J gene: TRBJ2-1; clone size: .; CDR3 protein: CASSSLLAGLGGEQFF; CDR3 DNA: TGTGCCAGCAGCTCCCTACTAGCGGGACTGGGGGGTGAGCAGTTCTTC
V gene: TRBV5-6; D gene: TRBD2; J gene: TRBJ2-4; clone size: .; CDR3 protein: CASSPTTGLAQNIQYF; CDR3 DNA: TGTGCCAGCAGCCCAACCACGGGACTAGCACAAAACATTCAGTACTTC
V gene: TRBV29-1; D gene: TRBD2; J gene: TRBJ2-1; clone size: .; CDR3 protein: CSVEDPLAGGYEQFF; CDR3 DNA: TGCAGCGTTGAAGATCCCCTAGCGGGAGGGTATGAGCAGTTCTTC
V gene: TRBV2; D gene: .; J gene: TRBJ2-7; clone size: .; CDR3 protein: CATAEVYRDEQYF; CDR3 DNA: TGTGCCACCGCCGAGGTGTACAGGGACGAGCAGTACTTC
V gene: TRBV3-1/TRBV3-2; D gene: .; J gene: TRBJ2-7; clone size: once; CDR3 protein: CASSQDSRSYEQYF; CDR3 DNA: TGTGCCAGCAGCCAAGACTCCAGGTCCTACGAGCAGTACTTC
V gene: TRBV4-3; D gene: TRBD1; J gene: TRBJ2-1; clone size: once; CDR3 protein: CASSQDGDSHNEQFF; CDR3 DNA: TGCGCCAGCAGCCAAGATGGGGACAGTCACAATGAGCAGTTCTTC
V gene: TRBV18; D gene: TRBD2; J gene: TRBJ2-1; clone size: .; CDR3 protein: CASSPGLAGDEQFF; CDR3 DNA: TGTGCCAGCTCTCCGGGACTAGCGGGAGATGAGCAGTTCTTC
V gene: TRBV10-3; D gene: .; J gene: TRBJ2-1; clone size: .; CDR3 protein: CAISEGLLDNEQFF; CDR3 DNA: TGTGCCATCAGTGAGGGACTACTAGACAATGAGCAGTTCTTC
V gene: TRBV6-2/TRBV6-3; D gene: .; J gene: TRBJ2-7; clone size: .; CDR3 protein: CASSSQWAFEEQYF; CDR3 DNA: TGTGCCAGCAGTTCGCAGTGGGCCTTTGAGGAGCAGTACTTC
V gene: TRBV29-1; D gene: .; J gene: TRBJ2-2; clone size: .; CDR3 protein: CSVEQDTGELFF; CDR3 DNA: TGCAGCGTCGAACAGGACACCGGGGAGCTGTTTTTT
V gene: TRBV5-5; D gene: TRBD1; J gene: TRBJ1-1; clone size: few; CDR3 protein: CASSLAQGRGDEAFF; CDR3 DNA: TGTGCCAGCAGCTTGGCACAGGGGAGAGGGGATGAAGCTTTCTTT
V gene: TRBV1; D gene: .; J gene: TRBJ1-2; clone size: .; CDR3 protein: CTSSREGQGRLLYGYTF; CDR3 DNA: TGCACCAGCAGCCGAGAGGGACAGGGGCGTCTCCTCTATGGCTACACCTTC
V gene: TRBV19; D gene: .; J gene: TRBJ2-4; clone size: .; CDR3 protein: CASGGNDLAKNIQYF; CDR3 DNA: TGTGCTTCCGGAGGGAACGATTTAGCCAAAAACATTCAGTACTTC